There are a few counts of the clone carrying this T cell receptor (delta chain). No antigen is known for it. At the DNA level, this CDR3 is encoded by other sequences in the same sample as well. Sequences come from RNA converted to cDNA by reverse transcription. Pooled V-gene forward primers with one constant-region reverse primer generated the CDR3 amplicons by multiplex PCR. TCRdb ran CATT on the multiplex PCR reads. This table has about 55,000 delta-chain clones, more than 15% appearing once. The data were obtained in a study of Vδ1+ human thymocytes. Study-level findings and limits: Despite high sort purity, roughly 20% of thymic T cell receptor delta sequences were Vdelta2. Highly polyclonal TRG and TRD repertoires with Gaussian CDR3 length distributions appeared in thymus. Bulk data may be misread because of unexpected Vdelta2 sequences.

Trimming left V 5 bases short and J 11 bases short, with 8 bases between. The V gene's germline CDR1 is GEAIGNYY and CDR2 EKD. This CDR3 is 10 amino acids long. After alphabeta T cell depletion, CD3+ Vdelta1+ Vdelta2- thymocytes were sorted. The chain links TRDV2 to TRDJ2; D remains unclear. Specimen: Vdelta1+ gamma-delta thymocytes from the thymus. Subset indicated: FACS-sorted CD3+ TCRalphabeta- TCRVdelta1+ TCRVdelta2- thymocytes. The TCR sequence derives from a boy under three years old who had congenital heart surgery. The CDR3 protein is CACASAQLFF. For the CDR3, the DNA is TGTGCCTGTGCCTCGGCGCAACTCTTCTTT.